This T cell receptor (beta chain) was found in a study of shared clonotypes between healthy human individuals. Clones were sequenced by immunoSEQ multiplex PCR, and TCRdb holds only the in-frame ones, with some missing. The sample has 2,500,000 or so clones; about 90% are singletons. The germline gives CDR1 MNHNS, CDR2 SASEGT. There are 15 residues in the CDR3. Trimming at V came to 4 bases and at J to 3 bases, leaving 5 bases not matched to a gene. The donor cohort consisted entirely of Caucasian adults residing in Nashville, Tennessee. The V and J genes are TRBV6-1 and TRBJ1-4; 7 bases are a match to TRBD1. The clonotype was recovered from a young man in good health. Some clones in this sample may be carry-over from other donors' samples. Material for sequencing was naive CD4+ T cells from PBMCs. Subset indicated: CD45RA+ positively selected. Written as DNA, the CDR3 is TGTGCCAGCAGTGGATCAGGGGGAGCTAATGAAAAACTGTTTTTT. As protein: CASSGSGGANEKLFF.